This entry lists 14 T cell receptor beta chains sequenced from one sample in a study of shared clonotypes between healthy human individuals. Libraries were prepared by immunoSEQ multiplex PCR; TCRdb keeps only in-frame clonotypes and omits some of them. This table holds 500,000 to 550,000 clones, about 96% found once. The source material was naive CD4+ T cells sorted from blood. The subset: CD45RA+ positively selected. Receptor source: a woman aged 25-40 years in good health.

Here the CDR3 reads CASSSRLGTDTQYF. CDR3 nucleotide sequence: TGTGCCAGCAGCTCCAGACTCGGCACAGATACGCAGTATTTT. The chain links TRBV5-4 to TRBJ2-3; no clear D gene. The germline gives CDR1 SGHNT, CDR2 YYREEE (reference sequence). V lost 3 bases and J lost 1, with 9 bases in between. The CDR3 covers 14 residues. The full variable domain, completed using reference TRBV5-4 and TRBJ2-3, is ETGVTQSPTHLIKTRGQQVTLRCSSQSGHNTVSWYQQALGQGPQFIFQYYREEENGRGNFPPRFSGLQFPNYSSELNVNALELDDSALYLCASSSRLGTDTQYFGPGTRLTVL.

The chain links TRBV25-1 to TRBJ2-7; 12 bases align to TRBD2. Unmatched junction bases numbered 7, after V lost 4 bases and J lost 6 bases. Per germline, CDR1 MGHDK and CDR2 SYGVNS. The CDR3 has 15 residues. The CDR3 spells CASSGLAGGPTEQYF. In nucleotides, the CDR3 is TGTGCCAGCAGTGGGCTAGCGGGAGGGCCGACCGAGCAGTACTTC.

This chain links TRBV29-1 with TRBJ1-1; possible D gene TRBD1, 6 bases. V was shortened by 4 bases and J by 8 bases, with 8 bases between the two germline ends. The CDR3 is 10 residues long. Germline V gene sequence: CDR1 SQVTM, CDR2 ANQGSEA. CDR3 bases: TGCAGCGTTGGGACAGCCGAAGCTTTCTTT. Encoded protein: CSVGTAEAFF.

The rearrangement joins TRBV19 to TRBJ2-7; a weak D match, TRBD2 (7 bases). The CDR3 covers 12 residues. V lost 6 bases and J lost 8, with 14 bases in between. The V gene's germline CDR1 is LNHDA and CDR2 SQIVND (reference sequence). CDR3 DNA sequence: TGTGCCAGTAGGGGGTGGGGGGGGCAGCAGTACTTC. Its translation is CASRGWGGQQYF.

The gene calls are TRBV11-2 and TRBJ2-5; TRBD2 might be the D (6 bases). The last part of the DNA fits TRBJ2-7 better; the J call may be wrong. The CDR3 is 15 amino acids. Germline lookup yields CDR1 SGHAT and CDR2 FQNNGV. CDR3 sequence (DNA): TGTGCCAGCAGCTTAGATGGGGGACTTGGCGGCGAGCAGTACTTC. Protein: CASSLDGGLGGEQYF.

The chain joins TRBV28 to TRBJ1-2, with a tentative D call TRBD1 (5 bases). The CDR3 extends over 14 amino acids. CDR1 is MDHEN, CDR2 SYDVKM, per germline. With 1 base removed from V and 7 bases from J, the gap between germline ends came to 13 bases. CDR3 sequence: CASSLFYKGSGYTF. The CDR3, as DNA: TGTGCCAGCAGTTTATTCTATAAGGGGTCTGGCTACACCTTC.

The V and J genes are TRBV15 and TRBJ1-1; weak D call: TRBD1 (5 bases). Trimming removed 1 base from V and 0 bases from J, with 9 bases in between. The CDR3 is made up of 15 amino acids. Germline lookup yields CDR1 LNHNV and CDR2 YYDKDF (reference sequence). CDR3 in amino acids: CATSRGRGMNTEAFF. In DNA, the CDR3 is TGTGCCACCAGCAGAGGAAGGGGCATGAACACTGAAGCTTTCTTT.

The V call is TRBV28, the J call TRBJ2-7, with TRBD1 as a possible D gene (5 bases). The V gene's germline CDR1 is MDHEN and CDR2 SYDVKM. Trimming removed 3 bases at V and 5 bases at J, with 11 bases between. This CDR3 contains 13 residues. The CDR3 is CASSFLGRNEQYF. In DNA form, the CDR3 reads TGTGCCAGCAGTTTCTTGGGGCGGAACGAGCAGTACTTC.

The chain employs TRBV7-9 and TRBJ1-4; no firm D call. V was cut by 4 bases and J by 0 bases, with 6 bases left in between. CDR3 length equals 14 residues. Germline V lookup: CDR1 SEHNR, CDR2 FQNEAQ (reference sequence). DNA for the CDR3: TGTGCCAGCAGCTCAGATGCAACTAATGAAAAACTGTTTTTT. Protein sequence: CASSSDATNEKLFF.

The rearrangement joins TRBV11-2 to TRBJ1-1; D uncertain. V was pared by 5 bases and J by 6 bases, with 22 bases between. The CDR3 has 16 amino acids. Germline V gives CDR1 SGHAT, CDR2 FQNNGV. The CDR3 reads CASSPRTRNGDPEAFF. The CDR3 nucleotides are TGTGCCAGCAGCCCACGGACGAGAAATGGCGACCCTGAAGCTTTCTTT.

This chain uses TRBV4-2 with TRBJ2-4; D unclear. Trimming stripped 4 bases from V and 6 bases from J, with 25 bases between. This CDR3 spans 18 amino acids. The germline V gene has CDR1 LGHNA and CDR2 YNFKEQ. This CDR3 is CASSLHVGLSQFSNIQYF. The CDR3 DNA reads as TGTGCCAGCAGCCTCCACGTGGGTCTAAGCCAGTTTTCAAACATTCAGTACTTC.

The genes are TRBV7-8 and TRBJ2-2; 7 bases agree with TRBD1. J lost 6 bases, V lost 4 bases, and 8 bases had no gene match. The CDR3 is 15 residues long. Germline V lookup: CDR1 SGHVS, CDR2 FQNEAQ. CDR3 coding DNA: TGTGCCAGCAGCTCTTACGGACAGGTCCCCGGGGAGCTGTTTTTT. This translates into CASSSYGQVPGELFF. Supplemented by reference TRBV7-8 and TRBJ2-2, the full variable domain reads GAGVSQSPRYKVAKRGQDVALRCDPISGHVSLFWYQQALGQGPEFLTYFQNEAQLDKSGLPSDRFFAERPEGSVSTLKIQRTQQEDSAVYLCASSSYGQVPGELFFGEGSRLTVL.

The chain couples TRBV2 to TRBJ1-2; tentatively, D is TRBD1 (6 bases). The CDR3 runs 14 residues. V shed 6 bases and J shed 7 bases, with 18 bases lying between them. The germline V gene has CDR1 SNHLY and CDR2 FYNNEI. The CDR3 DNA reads TGTGCCAGCAGAATGGGACACTTTCTAGGTGGCTACACCTTC. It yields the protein CASRMGHFLGGYTF. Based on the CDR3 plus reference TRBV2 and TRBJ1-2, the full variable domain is EPEVTQTPSHQVTQMGQEVILRCVPISNHLYFYWYRQILGQKVEFLVSFYNNEISEKSEIFDDQFSVERPDGSNFTLKIRSTKLEDSAMYFCASRMGHFLGGYTFGSGTRLTVV.

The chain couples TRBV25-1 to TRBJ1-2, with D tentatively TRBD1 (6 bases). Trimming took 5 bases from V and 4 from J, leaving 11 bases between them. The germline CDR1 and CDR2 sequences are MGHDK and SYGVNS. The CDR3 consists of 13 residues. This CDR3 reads CASSQGPPYGYTF. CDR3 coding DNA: TGTGCCAGCAGTCAGGGGCCTCCCTATGGCTACACCTTC.